One and the same sample provided the 8 T cell receptor beta chains below, sequenced in a study of blood T cell repertoires in COVID-19. TCRdb's table, derived via immunoSEQ multiplex PCR, lists solely in-frame clones and lacks some. Among hundreds of thousands of clones listed, just over 85% were seen once. Sequencing input: PBMCs or T cells enriched from blood (not recorded which). The receptors originated from a man aged 25-45 years who had recovered from COVID-19.

This clone was observed a single time. The chain employs TRBV7-2 and TRBJ2-7, with 10 bases aligning to TRBD1. Germline-derived CDR1 and CDR2 are SGHTA and FQGNSA. Losses at the gene ends were 5 bases for V and 4 bases for J; bases not matched to a gene: 5. The CDR3 contains 14 residues. The chain's CDR3 is CASSPTGGVYEQYF. In DNA, the CDR3 is TGTGCCAGCAGCCCGACAGGGGGCGTATACGAGCAGTACTTC.

CDR3 loop: CASSYLASGYEQYF. The DNA for the CDR3 is TGTGCCAGCAGTTACCTTGCTAGCGGCTACGAGCAGTACTTC. V gene TRBV6-2 or TRBV6-3 combines with J gene TRBJ2-7; TRBD2 matches at 7 bases. V shed 2 bases, J shed 3 bases, and the junction held 4 bases outside the gene matches. The CDR3 covers 14 residues. Germline CDR1 MNHEY, CDR2 SVGEGT.

The rearrangement links TRBV5-4 to TRBJ2-1, with 12 bases fitting TRBD2. The CDR3 contains 15 residues. Per germline, CDR1 SGHNT and CDR2 YYREEE (reference sequence). The V gene end was trimmed by 3 bases and the J gene end by 6 bases; junction bases not matched to a gene: 4. CDR3 protein: CASSSGTSGLNEQFF. The CDR3 coding sequence is TGTGCCAGCAGCTCCGGGACTAGCGGGCTCAATGAGCAGTTCTTC.

The sample holds one count of this clone. The J gene is TRBJ2-2, the V gene TRBV29-1, with D possibly being TRBD1 (6 bases). V was pared by 4 bases and J by 6 bases, with 15 bases between. Germline values: CDR1 SQVTM, CDR2 ANQGSEA. The CDR3 is made up of 14 amino acids. The CDR3 region is CSVGSGDFSGELFF. In nucleotides, the CDR3 is TGCAGCGTTGGGTCAGGGGATTTTTCCGGGGAGCTGTTTTTT.

The V call is TRBV7-9, the J call TRBJ2-3; possibly TRBD2 for D (5 bases). Trimming left V 3 bases short and J 4 bases short, with 8 bases between. CDR3 length: 13 residues. Germline CDR1 reads SEHNR; CDR2 reads FQNEAQ (reference sequence). CDR3 loop: CASSFRDPDTQYF. CDR3 in DNA: TGTGCCAGCAGCTTCCGGGATCCAGATACGCAGTATTTT.

The chain recombines TRBV7-9 with TRBJ2-2; D gene unclear. Germline CDR1 SEHNR, CDR2 FQNEAQ (reference sequence). The CDR3 is made up of 12 amino acids. V gave up 3 bases and J gave up 6 bases, with 5 bases separating them. In nucleotides, the CDR3 is TGTGCCAGCAGCTTTCTCCCCGGGGAGCTGTTTTTT. It codes for CASSFLPGELFF.

This clone was counted a single time. The chain combines TRBV7-2 with TRBJ2-5, with 13 bases lining up with TRBD2. CDR1 is SGHTA, CDR2 FQGNSA, per germline. Trimming took 3 bases from V and 1 from J; bases not matched to a gene: 2. The CDR3 runs 16 residues. This chain's CDR3 is CASSFRLAGGQETQYF. CDR3 in DNA: TGTGCCAGCAGCTTCAGACTAGCGGGAGGCCAAGAGACCCAGTACTTC.

The genes are TRBV19 and TRBJ2-5, with 7 bases identical to TRBD1. V shed 10 bases and J 1 base; nucleotides not matched to a gene: 9. The length of the CDR3 is 14 residues. The germline V gene has CDR1 LNHDA and CDR2 SQIVND (reference sequence). The CDR3 here is CATADRPAQETQYF. The CDR3 DNA follows: TGTGCCACCGCGGACAGGCCAGCCCAAGAGACCCAGTACTTC.